Listed here are 27 T cell receptor beta chains from one sample, sequenced in a study of T cells in localized non-small cell lung cancer (dated by TCRdb to between 2020 and 2021). Receptor amplification or capture employed the immunoSEQ multiplex PCR assay. The table was pulled from immuneACCESS by TCRdb, which kept in-frame rearrangements only. Such tables lose some clones; where checked, under half of the loss comes from unresolved V genes, and the rest has no known cause. The sample has tens of thousands of clones on record, more than 75% of them singletons. Jointly, the top ten make up about a tenth of the sample. The input for sequencing was peripheral blood, taken before any cancer treatment. These receptors were taken from a female donor over 55 with stage I lung adenocarcinoma.

This rearrangement joins TRBV19 to TRBJ1-5; 8 bases agree with TRBD1. The CDR3 loop spans 14 amino acids. Germline V gives CDR1 LNHDA, CDR2 SQIVND (reference sequence). The V and J ends lost 4 bases and 7 bases, in that order; junction bases with no gene match: 6. The CDR3 spells CASSTQGAKQPQHF. The CDR3 bases are TGTGCCAGTAGTACCCAGGGGGCTAAGCAGCCCCAGCATTTT.

The chain links TRBV7-9 to TRBJ1-1, with TRBD1 matching 9 bases. The J segment lost 0 bases and the V segment lost 1 base, leaving 12 bases of the junction unmatched. CDR1 SEHNR and CDR2 FQNEAQ come from the germline V gene (reference sequence). CDR3 size: 19 residues. The DNA of the CDR3 is TGTGCCAGCAGCTTAGTCGGGGGTACAGGGGGCTCGTTGAACACTGAAGCTTTCTTT. Translated, it gives CASSLVGGTGGSLNTEAFF.

The J gene is TRBJ2-2, the V gene TRBV15, with a tentative D call TRBD2 (5 bases). Trimming pared 3 bases from V and 5 bases from J, leaving 10 bases between. Per germline, CDR1 LNHNV and CDR2 YYDKDF (reference sequence). The CDR3 runs to 14 residues. The CDR3 DNA is TGTGCCACCAGCAGGGACTTTATAACCGGGGAGCTGTTTTTT. Protein: CATSRDFITGELFF. Looking up the rest from reference TRBV15 and TRBJ2-2 gives the full variable domain: DAMVIQNPRYQVTQFGKPVTLSCSQTLNHNVMYWYQQKSSQAPKLLFHYYDKDFNNEADTPDNFQSRRPNTSFCFLDIRSPGLGDTAMYLCATSRDFITGELFFGEGSRLTVL.

This chain joins TRBV5-4 and TRBJ2-3; D is unclear. Germline assignment: CDR1 SGHNT and CDR2 YYREEE (reference sequence). This CDR3 spans 13 amino acids. V was pared by 0 bases and J by 6 bases, with 8 bases between. CDR3: CASSLDWRDTQYF. CDR3 sequence (DNA): TGTGCCAGCAGCTTGGATTGGCGGGATACGCAGTATTTT.

This clone was found a few times. The chain is built from TRBV5-4 and TRBJ2-7; 7 bases agree with TRBD1. The CDR3 is 14 residues long. Germline V gene sequence: CDR1 SGHNT, CDR2 YYREEE (reference sequence). Unmatched junction bases numbered 7, after V lost 4 bases and J lost 3 bases. The CDR3 is CASSPGTAGYEQYF. DNA for the CDR3: TGTGCCAGCAGCCCCGGGACAGCAGGCTACGAGCAGTACTTC.

The chain has TRBV7-6 and TRBJ2-2, with 16 bases matching TRBD2. CDR1 is SGHVS and CDR2 is FNYEAQ in the germline V gene. This CDR3 has 20 residues. With 3 bases clipped from V and 2 bases from J, the junction kept 9 bases outside the gene matches. The CDR3: CASSFTGTSGGAPNTGELFF. The CDR3 region has the DNA TGTGCCAGCAGCTTCACCGGGACTAGCGGGGGGGCCCCCAACACCGGGGAGCTGTTTTTT.

The rearrangement joins TRBV11-3 to TRBJ1-3; D gene uncertain. CDR3 length: 13 amino acids. V was shortened by 4 bases and J by 3 bases, with 7 bases between the two germline ends. Germline values: CDR1 SGHNT, CDR2 YENEEA. This chain's CDR3 is CASSSTGGNTIYF. The CDR3 bases are TGTGCCAGCAGCTCAACCGGTGGAAACACCATATATTTT.

This chain uses TRBV5-1 with TRBJ2-2; D unresolved. Germline V CDR1 and CDR2: SGHRS, YFSETQ. This CDR3 has 14 amino acids. V was cut by 8 bases and J by 2 bases, with 13 bases left in between. The CDR3 bases are TGCGCCAGTTTCATCGGCTCAAACACCGGGGAGCTGTTTTTT. This gives the protein CASFIGSNTGELFF.

The chain carries TRBV9 and TRBJ2-7, with a tentative D call TRBD1 (6 bases). This CDR3 is built from 14 residues. Trimming removed 0 bases from V and 1 base from J, with 8 bases in between. Germline lookup yields CDR1 SGDLS and CDR2 YYNGEE. DNA of the CDR3: TGTGCCAGCAGCGTAGCTCAGGGGTCCTACGAGCAGTACTTC. It is translated as CASSVAQGSYEQYF.

This chain connects TRBV2 to TRBJ2-1, with D uncertain. This CDR3 has 14 residues. V shed 4 bases and J shed 4 bases, with 11 bases lying between them. Per germline, CDR1 SNHLY and CDR2 FYNNEI. CDR3 in amino acids: CASSAQDHYNEQFF. The CDR3 DNA sequence: TGTGCCAGCAGTGCCCAGGACCATTACAATGAGCAGTTCTTC.

The genes are TRBV9 and TRBJ1-4; possible D gene TRBD1, 5 bases. From germline, CDR1 is SGDLS and CDR2 YYNGEE. Trimming left V 0 bases short and J 5 bases short, with 11 bases between. This CDR3 has 15 residues. As DNA, the CDR3 is TGTGCCAGCAGCGTAGATGAAGGGGTAAATGAAAAACTGTTTTTT. Translated: CASSVDEGVNEKLFF.

The gene calls are TRBV5-8 and TRBJ1-1; tentatively, D is TRBD1 (5 bases). This CDR3 is 12 amino acids long. V lost 4 bases to trimming and J lost 8 bases, with 12 bases between them. Germline V gene data show CDR1 as SGHTS and CDR2 as YDEGEE. The CDR3 DNA follows: TGTGCCAGCAGCCCGCGGGGGGGGGAAGCTTTCTTT. As protein: CASSPRGGEAFF.

This chain joins TRBV4-2 and TRBJ1-1; TRBD1 aligns across 9 bases. Germline V gene data show CDR1 as LGHNA and CDR2 as YNFKEQ. This CDR3 comprises 15 residues. V lost 3 bases to trimming and J lost 8 bases; unmatched junction nucleotides: 10. CDR3 nucleotides: TGTGCCAGCAGCCAGAACCCCGGGGACAGGGAAGAAGCTTTCTTT. It specifies CASSQNPGDREEAFF.

This clone appeared once. The rearrangement joins TRBV29-1 to TRBJ2-7; maybe TRBD2 (7 bases). Per the germline V gene, CDR1 is SQVTM and CDR2 is ANQGSEA. V was pared by 3 bases and J by 5 bases, with 11 bases between. This CDR3 is built from 12 residues. The CDR3: CSVEVGGHEQYF. The CDR3 region has the DNA TGCAGCGTTGAGGTCGGGGGGCACGAGCAGTACTTC.

This clone has a single count. The chain is built from TRBV5-1 and TRBJ2-1; D tentatively reads TRBD1 or TRBD2 (6 bases each). With 0 bases removed from V and 8 bases from J, the gap between germline ends came to 9 bases. CDR1 is SGHRS, CDR2 YFSETQ, per germline. This CDR3 is 13 amino acids long. The CDR3 is CASSLVGGYEQFF. The CDR3 DNA follows: TGCGCCAGCAGCTTGGTCGGGGGCTATGAGCAGTTCTTC.

This sequence joins TRBV2 and TRBJ2-1; TRBD1 agrees at 7 bases. CDR1 is SNHLY, CDR2 FYNNEI, per germline. V dropped 3 bases and J dropped 5; count of bases not matched to a gene: 10. This CDR3 has 16 residues. The CDR3 nucleotides are TGTGCCAGCAGTGACCCCCGGGACAGAGGGGACAATGAGCAGTTCTTC. It yields the protein CASSDPRDRGDNEQFF.

The chain is built from TRBV11-2 and TRBJ2-5; D unclear. This CDR3 region has 12 residues. The V end was cut by 0 bases, the J end by 9 bases, with 8 bases between. The germline V gene has CDR1 SGHAT and CDR2 FQNNGV. This chain's CDR3 is CASSLEGWAQYF. The CDR3 DNA reads as TGTGCCAGCAGCTTAGAGGGCTGGGCCCAGTACTTC.

This chain joins TRBV28 and TRBJ2-6; either TRBD1 or TRBD2 may fit D (5 bases each). The V end was cut by 6 bases, the J end by 0 bases, with 18 bases between. Germline V lookup: CDR1 MDHEN, CDR2 SYDVKM. This CDR3 is built from 18 residues. The CDR3: CASRQTGWGSSGANVLTF. DNA of the CDR3: TGTGCCAGCAGACAAACCGGATGGGGGTCCTCTGGGGCCAACGTCCTGACTTTC.

The chain is built from TRBV18 and TRBJ2-3, with TRBD2 matching over 12 bases. The ends lost 3 bases at V and 0 bases at J; junction bases unmatched: 7. Looked up from germline, CDR1 is KGHSH and CDR2 is LQKENI. CDR3 length: 18 amino acids. The CDR3 region has the DNA TGTGCCAGCTCACCGACTAGCGGGGGAGCTGCTAGCACAGATACGCAGTATTTT. It encodes CASSPTSGGAASTDTQYF.

J is TRBJ1-2 and V is TRBV6-6; D might be TRBD1 (6 bases). V was shortened by 6 bases and J by 3 bases, with 14 bases between the two germline ends. The V gene's germline CDR1 is MNHNY and CDR2 SVGAGI (reference sequence). The CDR3 runs to 14 residues. CDR3 nucleotides: TGTGCCAGCAGATCGGGACACTGGGACTATGGCTACACCTTC. Amino acid sequence: CASRSGHWDYGYTF.

The CDR3 is CASSRQGGNQPQHF. The CDR3 DNA is TGTGCCAGCAGCAGACAGGGCGGTAATCAGCCCCAGCATTTT. The chain carries TRBV6-6 and TRBJ1-5, with 7 bases matching TRBD1. The germline CDR1 and CDR2 sequences are MNHNY and SVGAGI (reference sequence). The CDR3 is 14 amino acids. V trimming: 6 bases; J trimming: 4 bases; junction bases outside the gene matches: 6.

CDR3 loop: CASSGTSGRAGGGFF. CDR3 DNA: TGTGCCAGCAGCGGGACTAGCGGGAGGGCTGGCGGGGGTTTCTTC. This chain joins TRBV28 and TRBJ2-1; 16 nucleotides agree with TRBD2. CDR3 length: 15 residues. Looked up from germline, CDR1 is MDHEN and CDR2 is SYDVKM. V trimming: 6 bases; J trimming: 16 bases; junction bases outside the gene matches: 12.

The DNA of the CDR3 is TGTGCCAGCAGTGGCCAGCGGGGGCCCTCGTTCCAAGAGACCCAGTACTTC. Residues: CASSGQRGPSFQETQYF. The genes are TRBV7-2 and TRBJ2-5; 8 bases map to TRBD2. V lost 6 bases to trimming and J lost 1 base; unmatched junction nucleotides: 13. This CDR3 spans 17 amino acids. Germline values: CDR1 SGHTA, CDR2 FQGNSA.

The chain is built from TRBV6-5 and TRBJ1-2; D not resolved. The CDR3 is 15 residues long. The germline V gene has CDR1 MNHEY and CDR2 SVGAGI. V was shortened by 4 bases and J by 2 bases, with 14 bases between the two germline ends. CDR3 protein: CASSSSIPSNYGYTF. The DNA for the CDR3 is TGTGCCAGCAGTTCCTCCATCCCCTCCAACTATGGCTACACCTTC.

This sequence joins TRBV6-1 and TRBJ2-7, with 9 bases lining up with TRBD1. Germline V lookup: CDR1 MNHNS, CDR2 SASEGT. The CDR3 is 13 amino acids. The V segment lost 10 bases and the J segment 4 bases; nucleotides outside the gene matches: 8. DNA for the CDR3: TGTGCCACCGGGGGGACAGGGTGGTACGAGCAGTACTTC. Amino acids: CATGGTGWYEQYF.

The chain uses TRBV7-8 and TRBJ2-2; 11 bases align to TRBD1. The CDR3 has 17 residues. V gave up 6 bases and J gave up 5 bases; unmatched junction bases: 11. Germline lookup yields CDR1 SGHVS and CDR2 FQNEAQ. Here the CDR3 reads CASSTGTGGRGTGELFF. As DNA, the CDR3 is TGTGCCAGCAGTACCGGGACAGGGGGGAGAGGGACCGGGGAGCTGTTTTTT.

This sequence joins TRBV5-4 and TRBJ1-2; TRBD1 might be the D (6 bases). Germline values: CDR1 SGHNT, CDR2 YYREEE (reference sequence). Trimming shortened V by 5 bases and J by 3 bases, and 14 bases separated the two germline ends. The CDR3 sequence is 14 residues long. The CDR3, as DNA: TGTGCCAGCAGGTTAGGGGGGGTAGACTATGGCTACACCTTC. This translates into CASRLGGVDYGYTF.